A selection of T cell receptor beta chains follows, all from one sample in a study of cytomegalovirus exposure and HLA in healthy donors. Some clones are missing from TCRdb's copy, which holds only in-frame ones; the method was immunoSEQ multiplex PCR. Altogether tens of thousands of clones are present, roughly 80% being singletons, with the ten largest covering around 2.3%. Source material: PBMCs. The receptors were gathered from a man between 18 and 35 years old in good health and CMV-seronegative. Both conserved end residues are part of each CDR3. Each record gives: J gene, clone size, D gene, V gene, CDR3 protein, CDR3 DNA. The D gene is left open where the match is weak. Not all rows give a size; the values are once, few, many and, for expanded clones, a class.

J gene: TRBJ1-1
clone size: NA
D gene: TRBD1
V gene: TRBV7-2
CDR3 protein: CASSPSPDRGTEAFF
CDR3 DNA: TGTGCCAGCAGCCCCTCGCCCGACAGGGGCACTGAAGCTTTCTTT

J gene: TRBJ1-1
clone size: few
D gene: NA
V gene: TRBV6-5
CDR3 protein: CASSYTRTEMNTEAFF
CDR3 DNA: TGTGCCAGCAGTTATACCAGGACAGAAATGAACACTGAAGCTTTCTTT

J gene: TRBJ2-7
clone size: NA
D gene: TRBD1
V gene: TRBV14
CDR3 protein: CASSLMQGAGEQYF
CDR3 DNA: TGTGCCAGCAGCCTCATGCAGGGGGCCGGCGAGCAGTACTTC

J gene: TRBJ2-7
clone size: NA
D gene: TRBD2
V gene: TRBV5-4
CDR3 protein: CASRLTAGAYEQYF
CDR3 DNA: TGTGCCAGCAGGTTAACAGCGGGAGCCTACGAGCAGTACTTC

J gene: TRBJ2-3
clone size: NA
D gene: TRBD2
V gene: TRBV4-1
CDR3 protein: CASNPTSGRVFWTDTQYF
CDR3 DNA: TGCGCCAGCAACCCGACTAGCGGGAGGGTATTCTGGACAGATACGCAGTATTTT

J gene: TRBJ1-2
clone size: NA
D gene: NA
V gene: TRBV19
CDR3 protein: CASSINLGSDGYTF
CDR3 DNA: TGTGCCAGTAGTATAAATTTAGGGAGCGATGGCTACACCTTC

J gene: TRBJ1-5
clone size: NA
D gene: NA
V gene: TRBV27
CDR3 protein: CASSPFSNQPQHF
CDR3 DNA: TGTGCCAGCAGCCCCTTTAGCAATCAGCCCCAGCATTTT

J gene: TRBJ2-1
clone size: NA
D gene: TRBD2
V gene: TRBV2
CDR3 protein: CASSGTSGLNEQFF
CDR3 DNA: TGTGCCAGCAGTGGGACTAGCGGGCTAAATGAGCAGTTCTTC

J gene: TRBJ2-3
clone size: NA
D gene: TRBD1
V gene: TRBV11-3
CDR3 protein: CASSGGTGFADTQYF
CDR3 DNA: TGTGCCAGCAGCGGCGGGACAGGGTTCGCAGATACGCAGTATTTT

J gene: TRBJ1-2
clone size: once
D gene: TRBD1
V gene: TRBV29-1
CDR3 protein: CSAVDRASLLYGYTF
CDR3 DNA: TGCAGCGCGGTGGACAGGGCCTCCCTCTTATATGGCTACACCTTC

J gene: TRBJ2-7
clone size: once
D gene: TRBD1
V gene: TRBV29-1
CDR3 protein: CSVLRQGSSYEQYF
CDR3 DNA: TGCAGCGTTCTACGACAGGGGAGCTCCTACGAGCAGTACTTC

J gene: TRBJ2-7
clone size: NA
D gene: NA
V gene: TRBV10-3
CDR3 protein: CAISESGRSLVDEQYF
CDR3 DNA: TGTGCCATCAGTGAGTCAGGCAGGTCTCTGGTCGACGAGCAGTACTTC

J gene: TRBJ2-3
clone size: NA
D gene: TRBD2
V gene: TRBV10-3
CDR3 protein: CAIRTIAGGTDTQYF
CDR3 DNA: TGTGCCATCAGAACCATAGCGGGAGGAACAGATACGCAGTATTTT

J gene: TRBJ2-7
clone size: NA
D gene: TRBD2
V gene: TRBV7-6
CDR3 protein: CASSLEPSGSGVYEQYF
CDR3 DNA: TGTGCCAGCAGCTTAGAGCCTAGCGGGAGTGGGGTTTACGAGCAGTACTTC

J gene: TRBJ1-1
clone size: NA
D gene: NA
V gene: TRBV28
CDR3 protein: CASSTTGNTEAFF
CDR3 DNA: TGTGCCAGCAGTACGACAGGCAACACTGAAGCTTTCTTT

J gene: TRBJ2-7
clone size: NA
D gene: TRBD1
V gene: TRBV7-6
CDR3 protein: CASSFGMTGSSYEQYF
CDR3 DNA: TGTGCCAGCAGCTTCGGTATGACAGGGAGCTCCTACGAGCAGTACTTC

J gene: TRBJ2-1
clone size: NA
D gene: TRBD1
V gene: TRBV10-3
CDR3 protein: CAIKEGDRSSYNEQFF
CDR3 DNA: TGTGCCATTAAGGAGGGGGACAGGAGCTCCTACAATGAGCAGTTCTTC

J gene: TRBJ2-5
clone size: NA
D gene: TRBD1
V gene: TRBV30
CDR3 protein: CAWDRGPQETQYF
CDR3 DNA: TGTGCCTGGGACAGGGGTCCCCAAGAGACCCAGTACTTC

J gene: TRBJ1-2
clone size: NA
D gene: NA
V gene: TRBV29-1
CDR3 protein: CSVEDLQELYGYTF
CDR3 DNA: TGCAGCGTTGAAGATCTACAGGAGTTGTATGGCTACACCTTC

J gene: TRBJ2-7
clone size: few
D gene: NA
V gene: TRBV7-2
CDR3 protein: CASSFTSPKYSTYEQYF
CDR3 DNA: TGTGCCAGCAGCTTCACCTCCCCAAAATACAGTACCTACGAGCAGTACTTC

J gene: TRBJ2-6
clone size: NA
D gene: NA
V gene: TRBV6-5
CDR3 protein: CASSNSRGANVLTF
CDR3 DNA: TGTGCCAGCAGCAATTCCCGGGGGGCCAACGTCCTGACTTTC

J gene: TRBJ2-5
clone size: NA
D gene: NA
V gene: TRBV2
CDR3 protein: CASKGERYQETQYF
CDR3 DNA: TGTGCCAGCAAGGGGGAGAGGTACCAAGAGACCCAGTACTTC

J gene: TRBJ1-5
clone size: once
D gene: NA
V gene: TRBV7-9
CDR3 protein: CASSLGGLDQPQHF
CDR3 DNA: TGTGCCAGCAGCTTGGGGGGGCTAGATCAGCCCCAGCATTTT

J gene: TRBJ1-4
clone size: once
D gene: NA
V gene: TRBV9
CDR3 protein: CASSVEAGREKLFF
CDR3 DNA: TGTGCCAGCAGCGTAGAGGCAGGGAGGGAAAAACTGTTTTTT

J gene: TRBJ1-5
clone size: NA
D gene: TRBD1
V gene: TRBV5-4
CDR3 protein: CASSQPTGAGNQPQHF
CDR3 DNA: TGTGCCAGCAGCCAACCAACAGGGGCCGGCAATCAGCCCCAGCATTTT

J gene: TRBJ1-1
clone size: NA
D gene: TRBD1
V gene: TRBV15
CDR3 protein: CATSTARGWNTEAFF
CDR3 DNA: TGTGCCACCAGCACCGCCAGGGGGTGGAACACTGAAGCTTTCTTT

J gene: TRBJ2-6
clone size: NA
D gene: NA
V gene: TRBV27
CDR3 protein: CASSWAASYSGANVLTF
CDR3 DNA: TGTGCCAGCAGTTGGGCAGCTTCTTACTCTGGGGCCAACGTCCTGACTTTC

J gene: TRBJ2-1
clone size: NA
D gene: TRBD2
V gene: TRBV30
CDR3 protein: CAWSESVLAGADEQFF
CDR3 DNA: TGTGCCTGGAGTGAGAGCGTCCTAGCGGGAGCAGATGAGCAGTTCTTC

J gene: TRBJ1-2
clone size: NA
D gene: TRBD1
V gene: TRBV5-1
CDR3 protein: CASSPTGAYGYTF
CDR3 DNA: TGCGCCAGCAGCCCGACAGGGGCGTACGGCTACACCTTC

J gene: TRBJ2-5
clone size: NA
D gene: TRBD2
V gene: TRBV5-6
CDR3 protein: CASSFIVLAGVQETQYF
CDR3 DNA: TGTGCCAGCAGCTTTATCGTACTAGCGGGGGTACAAGAGACCCAGTACTTC

J gene: TRBJ1-1
clone size: NA
D gene: NA
V gene: TRBV6-1
CDR3 protein: CASSDRGGNTEAFF
CDR3 DNA: TGTGCCAGCAGTGATCGGGGAGGGAACACTGAAGCTTTCTTT

J gene: TRBJ2-7
clone size: NA
D gene: TRBD1
V gene: TRBV27
CDR3 protein: CASRTGGHPYEQYF
CDR3 DNA: TGTGCCAGCAGGACAGGGGGTCATCCCTACGAGCAGTACTTC

J gene: TRBJ2-2
clone size: NA
D gene: TRBD1
V gene: TRBV7-9
CDR3 protein: CASSLVPGQGKAGELFF
CDR3 DNA: TGTGCCAGCAGCTTAGTCCCCGGACAGGGGAAGGCCGGGGAGCTGTTTTTT

J gene: TRBJ2-6
clone size: NA
D gene: NA
V gene: TRBV6-1
CDR3 protein: CASSDRRTGANVLTF
CDR3 DNA: TGTGCCAGCAGTGACCGTAGAACTGGGGCCAACGTCCTGACTTTC

J gene: TRBJ2-6
clone size: NA
D gene: TRBD1
V gene: TRBV28
CDR3 protein: CASKSVVTGMGWANVLTF
CDR3 DNA: TGTGCCAGTAAGAGTGTGGTGACAGGGATGGGTTGGGCCAACGTCCTGACTTTC

J gene: TRBJ1-1
clone size: NA
D gene: NA
V gene: TRBV6-1
CDR3 protein: CASSEGTMVWAFF
CDR3 DNA: TGTGCCAGCAGTGAAGGAACTATGGTCTGGGCTTTCTTT

J gene: TRBJ1-2
clone size: NA
D gene: NA
V gene: TRBV19
CDR3 protein: CASSLDSSPVGYTF
CDR3 DNA: TGTGCCAGTAGTCTGGACAGTTCCCCGGTGGGCTACACCTTC

J gene: TRBJ2-7
clone size: NA
D gene: NA
V gene: TRBV27
CDR3 protein: CASSLSIRGSYEQYF
CDR3 DNA: TGTGCCAGCAGTTTATCGATAAGGGGATCCTACGAGCAGTACTTC

J gene: TRBJ2-1
clone size: NA
D gene: TRBD2
V gene: TRBV6-5
CDR3 protein: CASSSGLAGAYNEQFF
CDR3 DNA: TGTGCCAGCAGTTCGGGACTAGCGGGAGCCTACAATGAGCAGTTCTTC

J gene: TRBJ1-2
clone size: NA
D gene: NA
V gene: TRBV7-9
CDR3 protein: CASSPRDIRGYTF
CDR3 DNA: TGTGCCAGCAGCCCCCGGGACATTCGGGGCTACACCTTC

J gene: TRBJ1-1
clone size: NA
D gene: TRBD1
V gene: TRBV7-9
CDR3 protein: CASSLVGTGNTEAFF
CDR3 DNA: TGTGCCAGCAGCTTAGTGGGGACAGGCAACACTGAAGCTTTCTTT

J gene: TRBJ2-5
clone size: NA
D gene: TRBD1
V gene: TRBV5-1
CDR3 protein: CASSPGDSPRETQYF
CDR3 DNA: TGCGCCAGCAGCCCCGGGGACAGCCCGAGGGAGACCCAGTACTTC

J gene: TRBJ2-5
clone size: NA
D gene: TRBD2
V gene: TRBV19
CDR3 protein: CASSGGLAGGETQYF
CDR3 DNA: TGTGCCAGTAGTGGGGGACTAGCGGGTGGCGAGACCCAGTACTTC

J gene: TRBJ1-2
clone size: NA
D gene: NA
V gene: TRBV7-9
CDR3 protein: CASSLVSYGYTF
CDR3 DNA: TGTGCCAGCAGCTTAGTCAGCTATGGCTACACCTTC

J gene: TRBJ2-1
clone size: NA
D gene: NA
V gene: TRBV29-1
CDR3 protein: CRTGVEQFF
CDR3 DNA: TGCAGAACCGGGGTTGAGCAGTTCTTC

J gene: TRBJ2-5
clone size: few
D gene: TRBD2
V gene: TRBV7-2
CDR3 protein: CASSSTSGSRLETQYF
CDR3 DNA: TGTGCCAGCAGCTCGACTAGCGGGAGTAGACTAGAGACCCAGTACTTC

J gene: TRBJ1-4
clone size: NA
D gene: TRBD1
V gene: TRBV28
CDR3 protein: CASKTGSNEKLFF
CDR3 DNA: TGTGCCAGCAAGACAGGGTCAAATGAAAAACTGTTTTTT

J gene: TRBJ2-7
clone size: few
D gene: TRBD1
V gene: TRBV10-1
CDR3 protein: CASSADRGLLEQYF
CDR3 DNA: TGCGCCAGCAGTGCAGACAGGGGCCTTCTCGAGCAGTACTTC

J gene: TRBJ2-2
clone size: NA
D gene: TRBD2
V gene: TRBV5-1
CDR3 protein: CASSLSGRGNTGELFF
CDR3 DNA: TGCGCCAGCAGCTTGTCCGGGAGGGGGAACACCGGGGAGCTGTTTTTT

J gene: TRBJ1-1
clone size: NA
D gene: TRBD1
V gene: TRBV6-6
CDR3 protein: CASRKPGQLNTEAFF
CDR3 DNA: TGTGCCAGCAGGAAACCGGGACAGCTGAACACTGAAGCTTTCTTT